This is a list of T cell receptor beta chains from one sample in a study of OX40 agonist ivuxolimab in advanced cancers. Only in-frame clones appear in the TCRdb table, and some are missing; sequencing was by immunoSEQ multiplex PCR. The top ten hold roughly 2% of the sample, which has around 70,000 clones, around four fifths seen once. Sequences were derived from CD4+ or CD8+ T cells sorted from blood, sampled in a trial of the OX40 agonist ivuxolimab. These receptors were collected from an adult with an advanced solid tumor such as melanoma, head and neck, liver or kidney cancer. Each CDR3 is given with its conserved first and last residue. A D gene is named only where the DNA matches it firmly. The size entry is marked missing in some rows and otherwise reads once, few, many or a size class.

d_call	clone_size	v_call	j_call	cdr3_aa	cdr3_nt
TRBD2	.	TRBV4-2	TRBJ2-7	CASSQEGTRAGEQYF	TGTGCCAGCAGCCAAGAGGGGACTAGGGCGGGCGAGCAGTACTTC
TRBD1	few	TRBV5-5	TRBJ1-4	CASREARQGGEKLFF	TGTGCCAGCAGGGAAGCTCGACAGGGTGGGGAAAAACTGTTTTTT
TRBD1	.	TRBV6-1	TRBJ1-2	CASSEATGGTF	TGTGCCAGCAGTGAAGCTACAGGGGGCACCTTC
.	.	TRBV7-2	TRBJ1-5	CASSFTAYSNQPQHF	TGTGCCAGCAGCTTTACCGCGTATAGCAATCAGCCCCAGCATTTT
.	.	TRBV5-1	TRBJ1-1	CASSLAGGAGTEAFF	TGCGCCAGCAGCTTGGCTGGGGGGGCGGGCACTGAAGCTTTCTTT
.	.	TRBV2	TRBJ1-5	CASTWGSGGNQPQHF	TGTGCCAGCACGTGGGGGTCCGGGGGCAATCAGCCCCAGCATTTT
.	few	TRBV28	TRBJ1-1	CASSSTTQSEAFF	TGTGCCAGCAGTTCAACAACACAGAGTGAAGCTTTCTTT
.	.	TRBV4-1	TRBJ2-1	CASSREMEQFF	TGCGCCAGCAGCCGAGAGATGGAGCAGTTCTTC
TRBD1	.	TRBV5-4	TRBJ2-4	CASSAPGGGFGKNIQYF	TGTGCCAGCAGCGCGCCAGGGGGCGGTTTTGGCAAAAACATTCAGTACTTC
TRBD2	once	TRBV28	TRBJ2-3	CASGRAGVGATDTQYF	TGTGCCAGCGGCCGAGCGGGAGTGGGGGCGACAGATACGCAGTATTTT
.	.	TRBV28	TRBJ2-7	CATHNSQTYEQYF	TGTGCCACCCATAACAGTCAGACCTACGAGCAGTACTTC